A single sample gave rise to the 2 T cell receptor beta chains below, sequenced in a study of CD8+CD57+ T cells in acquired aplastic anemia. TCR beta VDJ and CDR3 were profiled, and genomic DNA was the template. Each CDR3 protein is one row after TCRdb ran MiXCR on the reads. The profile shows approximately 200,000 distinct CDR3 sequences, approximately 50% of them singletons. Sequencing was performed on sorted CD4+, CD8+, or CD8+CD57+ T cells (not recorded which) from PBMCs. The receptors were gathered from a human donor in good health, serving as a control.

This clonotype has ten or more counts. The genes are TRBV11-2 and TRBJ1-1, with 7 bases matching TRBD1. Germline assignment: CDR1 SGHAT and CDR2 FQNNGV. CDR3 length equals 14 residues. With 1 base clipped from V and 2 bases from J, the junction kept 1 base outside the gene matches. The CDR3 here is CASSLGQGNTEAFF. In DNA, the CDR3 is TGTGCCAGCAGCTTAGGACAGGGCAACACTGAAGCTTTCTTT.

This clonotype was picked up many times. The rearrangement uses TRBV7-2 and TRBJ1-5, with D possibly being TRBD1 (5 bases). This CDR3 region has 14 residues. V shed 2 bases and J shed 4 bases, with 9 bases lying between them. Germline CDR1 reads SGHTA; CDR2 reads FQGNSA. In nucleotides, the CDR3 is TGTGCCAGCAGCTTAAGGCAGGGTAATCAGCCCCAGCATTTT. It codes for CASSLRQGNQPQHF.